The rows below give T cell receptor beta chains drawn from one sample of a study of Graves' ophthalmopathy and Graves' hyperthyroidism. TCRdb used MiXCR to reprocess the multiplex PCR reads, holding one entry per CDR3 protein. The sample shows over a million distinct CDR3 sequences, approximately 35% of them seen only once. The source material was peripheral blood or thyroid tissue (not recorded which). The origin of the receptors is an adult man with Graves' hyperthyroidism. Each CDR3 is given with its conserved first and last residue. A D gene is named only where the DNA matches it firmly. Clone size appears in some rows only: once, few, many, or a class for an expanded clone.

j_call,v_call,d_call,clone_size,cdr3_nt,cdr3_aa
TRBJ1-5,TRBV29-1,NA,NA,TGCAGTTTATTACAGGGATATCAGCCCCAGCATTTT,CSLLQGYQPQHF
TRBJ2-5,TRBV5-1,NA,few,TGCGCCAGCAGCACGATGGACGCAGCAGAGACCCAGTACTTC,CASSTMDAAETQYF
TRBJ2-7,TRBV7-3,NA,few,TGCGCCAGCAGCCATGTGAACTTCCCAGCCTACGAGCAGTACTTC,CASSHVNFPAYEQYF
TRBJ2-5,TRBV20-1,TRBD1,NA,TGCAGTGCCAACCTCGACAGGGTAGGCCACGAGACCCAGTACTTC,CSANLDRVGHETQYF
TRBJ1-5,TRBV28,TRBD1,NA,TGTGCCAGTGTTCCGGGACAGGGGGTCAATCAGCCCCAGCATTTT,CASVPGQGVNQPQHF
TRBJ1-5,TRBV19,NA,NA,TGTGCCAGTAGTGTCCAGGGATTCGGGGACACCTTTTATCAGCCCCAGCATTTT,CASSVQGFGDTFYQPQHF
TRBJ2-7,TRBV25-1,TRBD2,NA,TGTGCCAGCAGCAAAGCGGGGGCCGGATACGAGCAGTACTTC,CASSKAGAGYEQYF
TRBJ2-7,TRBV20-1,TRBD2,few,TGCAGTGCCACAGGACTAGCGGGACCCTACGAGCAGTACTTC,CSATGLAGPYEQYF
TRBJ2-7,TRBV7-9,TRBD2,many,TGTGCCAGCAGCCTAAGGACTAGCGGGAGTTACGAGCAGTACTTC,CASSLRTSGSYEQYF
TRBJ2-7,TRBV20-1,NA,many,TGCAGTGCGCGATATTCAAGGGGCCTTTACGAGCAGTACTTC,CSARYSRGLYEQYF
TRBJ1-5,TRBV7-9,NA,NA,TGTGCCAGCAGTTCCGGGACTGCAAAGGATCAGCCCCAGCATTTT,CASSSGTAKDQPQHF
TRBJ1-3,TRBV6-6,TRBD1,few,TGTGCCAGCTCCCGGCCGCAGGGGGTGGGAGGAAACACCATATATTTT,CASSRPQGVGGNTIYF
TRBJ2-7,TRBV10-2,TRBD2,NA,TGCGCCAGCAGTGCCGGGACTAGCGGTGTCTACGAGCAGTACTTC,CASSAGTSGVYEQYF
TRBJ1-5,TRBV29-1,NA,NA,TGCAGCGACGAAGCGAATCAGCCCCAGCATTTT,CSDEANQPQHF
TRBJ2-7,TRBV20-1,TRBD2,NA,TGCAGTGCTGAGACCTCTAGCGGGAGGACCTACGAGCAGTACTTC,CSAETSSGRTYEQYF
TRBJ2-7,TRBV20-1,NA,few,TGCAGTGCCGCGGGACTGCTCCCGGACGAGCAGTACTTC,CSAAGLLPDEQYF